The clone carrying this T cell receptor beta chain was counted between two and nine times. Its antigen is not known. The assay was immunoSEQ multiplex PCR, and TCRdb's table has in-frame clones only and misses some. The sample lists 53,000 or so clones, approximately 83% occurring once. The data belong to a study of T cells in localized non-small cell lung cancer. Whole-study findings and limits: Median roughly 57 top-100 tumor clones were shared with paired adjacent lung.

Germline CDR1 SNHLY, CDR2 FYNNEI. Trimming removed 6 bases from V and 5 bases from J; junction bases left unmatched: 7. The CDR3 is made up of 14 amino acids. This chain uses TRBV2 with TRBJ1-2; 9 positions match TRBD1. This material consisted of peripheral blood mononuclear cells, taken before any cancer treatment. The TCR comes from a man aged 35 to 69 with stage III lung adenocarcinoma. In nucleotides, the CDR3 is TGTGCCAGCAGCCAGGACAGGGGTTGGTATGGCTACACCTTC. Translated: CASSQDRGWYGYTF. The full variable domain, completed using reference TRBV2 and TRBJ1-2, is EPEVTQTPSHQVTQMGQEVILRCVPISNHLYFYWYRQILGQKVEFLVSFYNNEISEKSEIFDDQFSVERPDGSNFTLKIRSTKLEDSAMYFCASSQDRGWYGYTFGSGTRLTVV.